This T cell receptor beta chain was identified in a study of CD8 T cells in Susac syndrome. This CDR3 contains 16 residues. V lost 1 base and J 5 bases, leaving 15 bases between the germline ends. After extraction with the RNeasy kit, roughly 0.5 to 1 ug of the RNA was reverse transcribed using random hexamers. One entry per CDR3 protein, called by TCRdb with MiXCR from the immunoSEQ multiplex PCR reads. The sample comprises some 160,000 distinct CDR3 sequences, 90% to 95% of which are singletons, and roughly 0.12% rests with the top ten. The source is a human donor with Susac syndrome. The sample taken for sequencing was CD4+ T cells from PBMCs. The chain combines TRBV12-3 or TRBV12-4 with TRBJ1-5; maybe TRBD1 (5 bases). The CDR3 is CASSLGQLGGDQPQHF. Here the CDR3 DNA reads TGTGCCAGCAGTTTAGGCCAACTGGGGGGTGATCAGCCCCAGCATTTT.